Listed here are 26 T cell receptor beta chains from one sample, sequenced in a study of regulatory T cells in long-lasting Graves disease. Documented time point: persistent/refractory GD, antithyroid drugs over 5 years with positive TRAb. PBMC-extracted RNA yielded the TCR library. Researchers made TCR beta libraries by using iRepertoire HTBI primers and running Arm-PCR on CDR3 regions. TCRdb re-called the multiplex PCR reads with MiXCR, one entry per CDR3 protein. The data hold about 400,000 distinct CDR3 sequences, with less than 25% observed a single time. The source material was peripheral blood mononuclear cells (PBMCs), sampled when the disease was refractory, from a patient treated with antithyroid drugs. All receptors come from a female donor with Graves disease.

This clonotype was picked up many times. J is TRBJ2-2 and V is TRBV5-1; 8 bases are a match to TRBD1. This CDR3 has 15 amino acids. Per the germline V gene, CDR1 is SGHRS and CDR2 is YFSETQ. V lost 4 bases, J lost 1 base, and 3 bases stayed unmatched. CDR3 in amino acids: CASSQTGVNTGELFF. CDR3 nucleotides: TGCGCCAGCAGCCAGACAGGGGTGAACACCGGGGAGCTGTTTTTT.

This clonotype appeared a few times. The chain links TRBV20-1 to TRBJ1-5, with D hard to call. The CDR3 is 14 residues long. The germline V gene has CDR1 DFQATT and CDR2 SNEGSKA (reference sequence). The V gene lost 4 bases and the J gene lost 2 bases, with 12 bases spanning the gap. The CDR3 loop reads CSAIGRHRNQPQHF. In nucleotides, the CDR3 is TGCAGTGCTATCGGCCGGCATCGCAATCAGCCCCAGCATTTT.

The rearrangement uses TRBV9 and TRBJ2-2, with TRBD2 matching over 8 bases. The CDR3 consists of 16 residues. Trimming took 2 bases from V and 2 from J; bases not matched to a gene: 5. CDR1 SGDLS and CDR2 YYNGEE come from the germline V gene. The CDR3 protein is CASSVAGGVNTGELFF. CDR3 bases: TGTGCCAGCAGCGTGGCCGGGGGGGTAAACACCGGGGAGCTGTTTTTT.

The chain uses TRBV20-1 and TRBJ2-5; 7 nucleotides line up with TRBD1. The junction had 11 bases not matched to a gene; V was cut back by 3 bases and J by 4 bases. CDR1 and CDR2 (germline): DFQATT, SNEGSKA (reference sequence). The CDR3 consists of 15 residues. CDR3: CSARSPDRNRETQYF. In nucleotides, the CDR3 is TGCAGTGCTAGGAGCCCGGACAGGAACAGAGAGACCCAGTACTTC.

The chain couples TRBV28 to TRBJ2-5, with 15 positions matching TRBD2. CDR3 length: 14 residues. J lost 8 bases, V lost 6 bases, and 4 bases had no gene match. CDR1 is MDHEN, CDR2 SYDVKM, per germline. The CDR3 coding sequence is TGTGCCAGCAGCATGGGACTAGCGGGAGGAACCCAGTACTTC. Translated: CASSMGLAGGTQYF.

This clonotype came up a few times. The V and J genes are TRBV6-5 and TRBJ2-2, with D possibly called TRBD1 or TRBD2 (5 bases each). The germline V gene encodes CDR1 MNHEY and CDR2 SVGAGI. The germline V and J ends were trimmed by 0 bases and 6 bases, with 8 bases remaining between them. The CDR3 has 14 residues. CDR3 nucleotides: TGTGCCAGCAGTTACTCGAGAGGGGCCGGGGAGCTGTTTTTT. It specifies CASSYSRGAGELFF.

On this clonotype: A much larger clone lies one base from this, so it may be a read error. The chain is built from TRBV5-1 and TRBJ2-2; D possibly corresponds to TRBD2 (5 bases). CDR3 length equals 15 residues. The V end lost 1 base, the J end lost 4 bases, and 11 bases lay between the germline ends. Germline assignment: CDR1 SGHRS and CDR2 YFSETQ. The CDR3 nucleotides are TGCGCCAGCAGCTTGAAGAGGGAAGGCACCGGGGAGCTGTTTTTT. Residues: CASSLKREGTGELFF.

V and J are TRBV6-1 and TRBJ2-5, with a tentative D call TRBD2 (5 bases). The germline gives CDR1 MNHNS, CDR2 SASEGT. The CDR3 is 14 amino acids. V was pared by 8 bases and J by 9 bases, with 22 bases between. The DNA for the CDR3 is TGTGCCAGCGGATTGACGGGGAATTTCATGGCCCAGTACTTC. This encodes CASGLTGNFMAQYF.

This clonotype appeared many times. The V call is TRBV6-1, the J call TRBJ1-1; 8 bases are a match to TRBD1. The CDR3 runs to 13 residues. Trimming took 8 bases from V and 1 from J; bases not matched to a gene: 3. Germline assignment: CDR1 MNHNS and CDR2 SASEGT. The CDR3 DNA reads TGTGCCAGCTCGACAGGGGCGAACACTGAAGCTTTCTTT. It yields the protein CASSTGANTEAFF.

V is TRBV7-9 and J is TRBJ2-5; 8 bases are shared with TRBD1. After removal of 5 bases from V and 5 bases from J, the junction contained 7 bases not matched to a gene. The CDR3 covers 14 residues. The germline CDR1 and CDR2 sequences are SEHNR and FQNEAQ (reference sequence). The CDR3, as DNA: TGTGCCAGCAGCCTCGGACAGGGTTCGGAGACCCAGTACTTC. It codes for CASSLGQGSETQYF.

CDR3: CASSRPAGTQYF. The CDR3 DNA follows: TGTGCCAGCAGCCGCCCAGCAGGCACGCAGTATTTT. The J gene is TRBJ2-3, the V gene TRBV7-2; D is unresolved. Trimming cost V 5 bases and J 9 bases, with 12 bases left between them. Germline CDR1 SGHTA, CDR2 FQGNSA. This CDR3 is 12 amino acids long.

The chain links TRBV6-1 to TRBJ2-1, with TRBD2 identical over 8 bases. With 7 bases clipped from V and 8 bases from J, the junction kept 10 bases outside the gene matches. The CDR3 is made up of 14 amino acids. Germline CDR1 reads MNHNS; CDR2 reads SASEGT. CDR3: CASKDSGRGDEQFF. The CDR3 DNA reads TGTGCCAGCAAAGACAGCGGGAGAGGCGATGAGCAGTTCTTC.

Many counts were recorded for this clonotype. The V gene is TRBV6-5, the J gene TRBJ1-1; D unresolved. The CDR3 is 12 amino acids. Trimming left V 2 bases short and J 5 bases short, with 6 bases between. CDR1 is MNHEY, CDR2 SVGAGI, per germline. This CDR3 is CASSYLGTEAFF. Written as DNA, the CDR3 is TGTGCCAGCAGTTACCTGGGGACTGAAGCTTTCTTT.

This clonotype was observed at least ten times. The chain is built from TRBV6-1 and TRBJ2-5; 9 bases fit TRBD1. Germline-derived CDR1 and CDR2 are MNHNS and SASEGT. The V segment lost 8 bases and the J segment 5 bases; nucleotides outside the gene matches: 18. The CDR3 has 17 residues. CDR3 in amino acids: CASRNRGRFPGRETQYF. CDR3 bases: TGTGCCAGCCGGAACAGGGGGCGCTTTCCGGGTCGGGAGACCCAGTACTTC.

The genes are TRBV6-1 and TRBJ2-4; D is ambiguous. V lost 6 bases and J lost 2, with 17 bases in between. The CDR3 runs 16 residues. Germline V gene sequence: CDR1 MNHNS, CDR2 SASEGT. In DNA form, the CDR3 reads TGTGCCAGCAGCCCCCCCCCACTTAGTTCCAAAAACATTCAGTACTTC. Residues: CASSPPPLSSKNIQYF.

This clonotype was seen repeatedly, ten times or more. This chain joins TRBV6-2 or TRBV6-3 and TRBJ2-7; D uncertain. This CDR3 region has 13 residues. The V gene lost 1 base and the J gene lost 5 bases, with 9 bases spanning the gap. Germline CDR1 MNHEY, CDR2 SVGEGT. The CDR3 here is CASSYFPLDEQYF. CDR3 DNA sequence: TGTGCCAGCAGTTACTTCCCCCTGGACGAGCAGTACTTC.

The chain couples TRBV6-5 to TRBJ2-7, with no clear D. Germline V lookup: CDR1 MNHEY, CDR2 SVGAGI. The V end was cut by 2 bases, the J end by 2 bases, with 13 bases between. This CDR3 comprises 15 residues. The CDR3 DNA is TGTGCCAGCAGTTACCGTGGGAACCCGACCTACGAGCAGTACTTC. This translates into CASSYRGNPTYEQYF.

With respect to this clonotype: With a much larger clone just one base away, this may be a read error. V usage is TRBV11-2 and J usage is TRBJ2-2; 7 bases fit TRBD1. CDR3 size: 14 residues. The V gene's germline CDR1 is SGHAT and CDR2 FQNNGV. J gave up 4 bases and V 3 bases, and 2 bases lay outside the gene matches. The CDR3 sequence: CASSFGTATGELFF. In DNA, the CDR3 is TGTGCCAGCAGCTTCGGGACAGCCACCGGGGAGCTGTTTTTT.

The chain carries TRBV19 and TRBJ2-7; unclear D gene. Germline V CDR1 and CDR2: LNHDA, SQIVND (reference sequence). The V end was cut by 6 bases, the J end by 5 bases, with 20 bases between. This CDR3 is built from 15 residues. CDR3: CASSPPPPFVNEQYF. As DNA, the CDR3 is TGTGCCAGTAGCCCTCCTCCTCCTTTTGTCAACGAGCAGTACTTC.

This clonotype showed up just a few times. The rearrangement joins TRBV13 to TRBJ2-7; possibly TRBD2 for D (6 bases). The CDR3 sequence is 15 residues long. The germline V gene encodes CDR1 PRHDT and CDR2 FYEKMQ (reference sequence). V lost 6 bases and J 5 bases, leaving 20 bases between the germline ends. The CDR3 nucleotides read TGTGCCAGCAGTCCGGGACTCTCGTCAAGCGACGAGCAGTACTTC. Its protein product is CASSPGLSSSDEQYF.

The sample holds a few counts of this clonotype. The chain links TRBV20-1 to TRBJ2-7; TRBD2 is a possible D gene (6 bases). The CDR3 loop spans 14 amino acids. V lost 5 bases and J 2 bases, leaving 16 bases between the germline ends. Germline V gene sequence: CDR1 DFQATT, CDR2 SNEGSKA (reference sequence). The CDR3 spells CSAGGTFSAYEQYF. The CDR3 bases are TGCAGTGCTGGTGGGACTTTCTCGGCCTACGAGCAGTACTTC.

The chain links TRBV6-1 to TRBJ2-7; 8 bases line up with TRBD1. In germline, CDR1 is MNHNS, CDR2 SASEGT. The J segment lost 6 bases and the V segment lost 5 bases, leaving 3 bases of the junction unmatched. This CDR3 contains 12 residues. Here the CDR3 DNA reads TGTGCCAGCAGTCACGACAGGGGCGAGCAGTACTTC. Its translation is CASSHDRGEQYF.

This clonotype was counted ten times or more. The rearrangement uses TRBV7-2 and TRBJ2-4; 7 nucleotides align to TRBD2. The CDR3 is 13 residues long. Per the germline V gene, CDR1 is SGHTA and CDR2 is FQGNSA. V shed 5 bases, J shed 6 bases, and the junction held 4 bases outside the gene matches. Here the CDR3 DNA reads TGTGCCAGCAGCCGAACGGGGGGAAACATTCAGTACTTC. The encoded protein is CASSRTGGNIQYF.

This sequence joins TRBV19 and TRBJ1-5, with a possible D match to TRBD1 (5 bases). V dropped 6 bases and J dropped 2 bases, with 17 bases sitting between them. This CDR3 contains 16 residues. In germline, CDR1 is LNHDA, CDR2 SQIVND (reference sequence). For the CDR3, the DNA is TGTGCCAGTAGCCAAATCACCGGGGGGGGCAATCAGCCCCAGCATTTT. Its translation is CASSQITGGGNQPQHF.

The rearrangement joins TRBV12-3 or TRBV12-4 to TRBJ2-6; D is possibly TRBD1 (5 bases). The germline V and J ends were trimmed by 6 bases and 2 bases, with 17 bases remaining between them. The CDR3 totals 17 residues. The CDR3 spells CASSSSFTGTGANVLTF. The CDR3 region has the DNA TGTGCCAGCAGCTCTTCTTTTACAGGAACTGGGGCCAACGTCCTGACTTTC.

The sample holds a few counts of this clonotype. The V call is TRBV27, the J call TRBJ2-7; 8 bases match TRBD2. The V gene's germline CDR1 is MNHEY and CDR2 SMNVEV (reference sequence). The CDR3 extends over 15 amino acids. Trimming at V came to 3 bases and at J to 0 bases, leaving 4 bases not matched to a gene. CDR3 region: CASSFNGRASYEQYF. The CDR3 region has the DNA TGTGCCAGCAGTTTTAACGGGAGGGCCTCCTACGAGCAGTACTTC.